These T cell receptor beta chains were read from a single sample in a study of regulatory T cells in long-lasting Graves disease. TCRdb analysed the multiplex PCR reads with MiXCR anew, one entry per CDR3 protein. The sample lists roughly 520,000 distinct CDR3 sequences, about 11% occurring once. These data also formed part of another study, on T cells in Graves' hyperthyroidism and ophthalmopathy.

Specimen: peripheral blood mononuclear cells (PBMCs), collected at new diagnosis, from a patient treated with antithyroid drugs. Receptor source: a woman aged 25-40 years with Graves disease. Each CDR3 is given with its conserved first and last residue. Fields, in order: J gene, D gene, V gene, clone size, CDR3 DNA, CDR3 protein. The D gene is left open where the match is weak. A row's size may be missing; if present it is once, few, many or a size class.

J: TRBJ1-1; D: TRBD1; V: TRBV12-5; size: .; DNA: TGTGCTAGTGAACCGGCCCCGGGACAGGGAGCTGAAGCTTTCTTT; CDR3: CASEPAPGQGAEAFF
J: TRBJ1-3; D: .; V: TRBV28; size: many; DNA: TGTGCCAGCAGATCCTACGGGACGAGTGCTGGAAACACCATATATTTT; CDR3: CASRSYGTSAGNTIYF
J: TRBJ1-1; D: TRBD1; V: TRBV11-2; size: many; DNA: TGTGCCAGCAGTAAGGACAGGGTGAACACTGAAGCTTTCTTT; CDR3: CASSKDRVNTEAFF
J: TRBJ2-4; D: .; V: TRBV11-2; size: many; DNA: TGTGCCAGCAGCTCTACGGCGGGGTTAGCCAAAAACATTCAGTACTTC; CDR3: CASSSTAGLAKNIQYF
J: TRBJ2-6; D: .; V: TRBV6-1; size: few; DNA: TGTGCCAGCGCCGGACACGTCCTGAACGTCCTGACTTTC; CDR3: CASAGHVLNVLTF
J: TRBJ2-2; D: .; V: TRBV7-2; size: many; DNA: TGTGCCAGCTCAAAATCGCCCTTCGCCGGGGAGCTGTTTTTT; CDR3: CASSKSPFAGELFF
J: TRBJ2-7; D: .; V: TRBV30; size: .; DNA: TGTGCCTGGAGGGCGAACAACTACGAGCAGTACTTC; CDR3: CAWRANNYEQYF
J: TRBJ2-2; D: .; V: TRBV3-1; size: many; DNA: TGTGCCAGTGCCTCGCGGGGTAACACCGGGGAGCTGTTTTTT; CDR3: CASASRGNTGELFF
J: TRBJ1-2; D: .; V: TRBV9; size: .; DNA: TGTGCCAGCAGCGTAGGGCCAGGAGATTATGGCTACACCTTC; CDR3: CASSVGPGDYGYTF
J: TRBJ1-2; D: .; V: TRBV29-1; size: many; DNA: TGCAGCGTCAAAAACCACCGGTCCTATGGCTACACCTTC; CDR3: CSVKNHRSYGYTF
J: TRBJ2-1; D: TRBD1; V: TRBV10-3; size: many; DNA: TGTGCCATCAGTGAGGGGACAGGCAGATCCTACAATGAGCAGTTCTTC; CDR3: CAISEGTGRSYNEQFF
J: TRBJ1-1; D: .; V: TRBV7-9; size: many; DNA: TGTGCCAGCACCACTGGCACTGAAGCTTTCTTT; CDR3: CASTTGTEAFF
J: TRBJ1-1; D: TRBD1; V: TRBV19; size: .; DNA: TGTCCCAAGACAGGGCCTCCGAACACTGAAGCTTTCTTT; CDR3: CPKTGPPNTEAFF
J: TRBJ1-2; D: .; V: TRBV10-2; size: many; DNA: TGCGCCAGCAGTGAGGTTCCGGACTCTTCCTATGGCTACACCTTC; CDR3: CASSEVPDSSYGYTF
J: TRBJ1-1; D: TRBD1; V: TRBV7-9; size: many; DNA: TGTGCCAGCAGCCGGGGAGCTACAGGGGGGACTGAAGCTTTCTTT; CDR3: CASSRGATGGTEAFF
J: TRBJ1-2; D: .; V: TRBV6-1; size: many; DNA: TGTGCCAGCAGTGAAGGCGGCATCTATGGCTACACCTTC; CDR3: CASSEGGIYGYTF